The entry that follows covers one TCR beta chain sequence. Its antigen remains unidentified. Cells classed as naive CD8+ T cells were CD45RO-CCR7+CD27+CD95-. The length of the CDR3 is 13 residues. The data were taken from a study of CXCR3-negative and CXCR3-positive naive CD8 T cells. Study-level information: The study obtained around 140 million TRB reads, about 1.5 +/- 0.3 million per library.

The authors made the TRB cDNA libraries by 5' RACE using UMI labels. Reanalyzing the 5' RACE reads, TCRdb keeps one entry per CDR3 protein, without DNA. The sample holds roughly 110,000 distinct CDR3 sequences. Study-wide results and limits: The TRB CDR3s that CXCR3-positive naive cells carried were more hydrophobic than those of CXCR3-negative naive cells. Most assays used freshly isolated PBMCs, as cryopreservation partially reduced CXCR3.

The source of this sequence is a human donor in good health. Some clones in this sample may be carry-over from other donors' samples. V gene TRBV12-3 or TRBV12-4 combines with J gene TRBJ2-1; TCRdb selects TRBD2, and the lack of DNA leaves this call unchecked. Source material: naive CXCR3+ CD8+ T cells from blood. As for subset: CD45RO-CCR7+CD27+CD95- naive CD8+ T cells expressing CXCR3 (TNR3+). CDR3 sequence: CASSLAPVGEQFF.